Listed below are T cell receptor beta chains from one sample, sequenced in a study of cytomegalovirus exposure and HLA in healthy donors. Generated by immunoSEQ multiplex PCR, the TCRdb table keeps only in-frame clones and is missing some. The table shows over 100,000 clones, with 70% to 90% occurring only once. The specimen was PBMCs. Receptors originate from a woman aged 18-35 years in good health and CMV-seropositive. Both conserved end residues are part of each CDR3.

>TRBJ2-7|TRBV30
CAWSGKGDSLEQYF
>TRBJ1-2|TRBV28
CASSLVTAAGYTF
>TRBJ2-2|TRBV5-1
CASRQVPLMNTGELFF
>TRBJ1-1|TRBV5-4
CASSFQQSVSTEAFF
>TRBJ2-7|TRBV2
CASRPVAGGSYEQYF
>TRBJ1-5|TRBV11-3
CASSHGQRSNQPQHF
>TRBJ2-1|TRBV28
CASSDRDTTYNEQFF
>TRBJ1-1|TRBV5-6
CASSQGVTNTEAFF
>TRBJ2-3|TRBV5-4
CASSLGLAGKTDTQYF
>TRBJ2-7|TRBV5-6
CASSLRAGVYEQYF
>TRBJ2-1|TRBV5-6
CASSLAGLAGGGGNEQFF
>TRBJ1-2|TRBV4-1
CASSQPREGPNYGYTF
>TRBJ1-3|TRBV2
CASSGTGNTIYF
>TRBJ1-1|TRBV5-4
CASSQGQGFMNTEAFF
>TRBJ1-2|TRBV10-3
CAITPLRAGCGYTF
>TRBJ1-2|TRBV18
CASSPTHTDGYTF
>TRBJ1-2|TRBV14
CASSQEDRFYGYTF
>TRBJ2-5|TRBV29-1
CSVLAGGAFFAQETQYF
>TRBJ2-1|TRBV2
CASRPTESYNEQFF
>TRBJ1-4|TRBV4-3
CASSQGLNNEKLFF
>TRBJ1-1|TRBV27
CASTPVGGANTEAFF
>TRBJ2-2|TRBV5-4
CASSSPAGAGELFF
>TRBJ2-2|TRBV27
CASSLRSKGATGELFF
>TRBJ1-2|TRBV21-1
CASSKESGGPINYGYTF
>TRBJ1-1|TRBV19
CASSRWTEAFF
>TRBJ2-2|TRBV4-2
CASSQDRGSGSPGELFF
>TRBJ2-7|TRBV6-5
CASSYWLEVYEQYF
>TRBJ1-1|TRBV28
CASSPPTGGGTEAFF
>TRBJ1-4|TRBV11-3
CASSLVTGSLFF
>TRBJ2-7|TRBV30
CAWTSASGANEQYF
>TRBJ1-2|TRBV29-1
CSVELLGTGGGEGYTF
>TRBJ2-7|TRBV11-3
CASIGIPYEQYF
>TRBJ2-7|TRBV10-1
CASSASLEGEQYF
>TRBJ1-3|TRBV4-1
CASSFLQGAGNTIYF
>TRBJ2-7|TRBV7-8
CASQGRGGSGGEQYF
>TRBJ1-5|TRBV6-6
CASSDRGSNQPQHF
>TRBJ1-5|TRBV6-5
CASSYDVDSQPQHF
>TRBJ2-1|TRBV4-1
CASSQDDRTQWNEQFF
>TRBJ2-7|TRBV7-2
CASSPTLEGGAGEQYF
>TRBJ1-5|TRBV2
CASSPRNNRGQQPQHF
>TRBJ1-1|TRBV21-1
CASRGDRGQPPRENTEAFF
>TRBJ2-7|TRBV5-6
CASSLGQGVSYRYEQYF
>TRBJ1-2|TRBV7-8
CASSLEQVHGYTF
>TRBJ1-2|TRBV11-2
CASSPRVTGGGYTF
>TRBJ1-2|TRBV6-5
CASSYSYRGLGYTF
>TRBJ2-7|TRBV10-2
CASTRESTYEQYF
>TRBJ1-1|TRBV5-8
CASSLAGGQVGAFF
>TRBJ1-3|TRBV2
CASRGRSGNTIYF
>TRBJ2-7|TRBV12-5
CASGQTPTDRVDPYEQYF
>TRBJ1-4|TRBV6-5
CASSGTGLGEKLFF